These 24 T cell receptor beta chains were all obtained from the same sample, sequenced in a study of CD8 T cells in ankylosing spondylitis. TCRdb recomputed calls from the 5' RACE reads with MiXCR, one row per CDR3 protein. The sample holds some 350,000 distinct CDR3 sequences, roughly 15% seen once. The sequenced sample consisted of blood, either unsorted or a sorted T cell fraction (not recorded which). These receptors all stem from a male donor with ankylosing spondylitis or in good health (not recorded which).

This clonotype occurred many times. The V call is TRBV14, the J call TRBJ1-1; D remains unclear. CDR1 and CDR2 (germline): SGHDN, FVKESK. This CDR3 has 13 residues. The ends were cut back, 3 bases at V and 0 bases at J, with 5 bases in the middle. DNA of the CDR3: TGTGCCAGCAGCCAGGGAGTGAACACTGAAGCTTTCTTT. It codes for CASSQGVNTEAFF.

The J gene is TRBJ2-1, the V gene TRBV10-1, with 14 bases lining up with TRBD2. Unmatched junction bases numbered 4, after V lost 5 bases and J lost 4 bases. Germline lookup yields CDR1 WNHNN and CDR2 SYGVQD (reference sequence). CDR3 length equals 16 residues. The CDR3 DNA sequence: TGCGCCAGCAGTAGGAGGACTAGCGGGAGGTACAATGAGCAGTTCTTC. This translates into CASSRRTSGRYNEQFF.

V is TRBV5-1 and J is TRBJ2-5; D possibly corresponds to TRBD2 (6 bases). Germline V gives CDR1 SGHRS, CDR2 YFSETQ. The ends were cut back, 1 base at V and 5 bases at J, with 9 bases in the middle. The CDR3 runs to 13 residues. The CDR3: CASSLWGDETQYF. The CDR3 DNA reads as TGCGCCAGCAGCTTGTGGGGGGACGAGACCCAGTACTTC.

The chain has TRBV10-3 and TRBJ1-4; D not certain. Looked up from germline, CDR1 is ENHRY and CDR2 is SYGVKD. The V and J ends lost 7 bases and 8 bases respectively, with 17 bases between them. The CDR3 has 14 amino acids. This CDR3 reads CAINTAGSSEKLFF. CDR3 coding DNA: TGTGCCATCAACACCGCGGGGAGCTCCGAAAAACTGTTTTTT.

There are a few counts of this clonotype. This chain's CDR3 is CASSPPGLAGGTDTQYF. The CDR3 DNA is TGTGCCAGCTCACCACCCGGACTAGCGGGAGGCACAGATACGCAGTATTTT. V is TRBV18 and J is TRBJ2-3; 13 bases agree with TRBD2. Germline V gene sequence: CDR1 KGHSH, CDR2 LQKENI. The CDR3 totals 17 residues. V lost 0 bases, J lost 1 base, and 1 base stayed unmatched.

The J gene is TRBJ2-3, the V gene TRBV11-1; the D call may be TRBD1 or TRBD2 (5 bases each). Trimming took 1 base from V and 3 from J, leaving 8 bases between them. Germline V gene lookup returns CDR1 SGHAT and CDR2 FQDESV (reference sequence). The CDR3 extends over 14 amino acids. The CDR3 spells CASSLVGETDTQYF. The DNA for the CDR3 is TGTGCCAGCAGCTTAGTAGGGGAGACAGATACGCAGTATTTT.

This clonotype was seen only a few times. The chain combines TRBV6-6 with TRBJ1-5; D unclear. Between the trimmed V and J ends, which lost 2 bases and 4 bases, there was a span of 6 bases. Germline V gene data show CDR1 as MNHNY and CDR2 as SVGAGI (reference sequence). The CDR3 runs 13 residues. The CDR3 DNA sequence: TGTGCCAGCAGTTACGAGGTTAATCAGCCCCAGCATTTT. Its translation is CASSYEVNQPQHF.

There are a few counts of this clonotype. The chain employs TRBV5-1 and TRBJ2-1; 7 nucleotides agree with TRBD1. CDR3 length: 14 residues. With 5 bases clipped from V and 5 bases from J, the junction kept 7 bases outside the gene matches. Germline V lookup: CDR1 SGHRS, CDR2 YFSETQ. The CDR3 DNA is TGCGCCAGCAGTTTAGACAGGGTGGACAATGAGCAGTTCTTC. Translation gives CASSLDRVDNEQFF.

In this sample, this clonotype turned up many times. The chain combines TRBV7-2 with TRBJ1-1; TRBD1 matches 8 bases. The germline V gene has CDR1 SGHTA and CDR2 FQGNSA. The CDR3 is made up of 16 amino acids. J gave up 3 bases and V 5 bases, and 11 bases lay outside the gene matches. As DNA, the CDR3 is TGTGCCAGCAGCCCTAGGACAGGGAGTGTCTACACTGAAGCTTTCTTT. Translation: CASSPRTGSVYTEAFF.

This rearrangement joins TRBV29-1 to TRBJ1-1; a weak D match, TRBD1 (6 bases). The CDR3 has 15 amino acids. The V and J ends lost 4 bases and 0 bases respectively, with 15 bases between them. CDR1 is SQVTM, CDR2 ANQGSEA, per germline. The CDR3 spells CSVGGRGAMNTEAFF. CDR3 nucleotides: TGCAGCGTTGGAGGGAGGGGGGCCATGAACACTGAAGCTTTCTTT.

V and J are TRBV5-1 and TRBJ2-5; TRBD2 matches 8 bases. Unmatched junction bases numbered 6, after V lost 5 bases and J lost 3 bases. CDR1 SGHRS and CDR2 YFSETQ come from the germline V gene. The CDR3 length is 14 residues. The CDR3 region has the DNA TGCGCCAGCAGTAACTTAGCGGGAAAAGAGACCCAGTACTTC. The encoded protein is CASSNLAGKETQYF.

This clonotype was recorded many times. This chain's CDR3 is CASSSQGTSLETQYF. The CDR3 DNA sequence: TGCGCCAGCAGCTCCCAAGGGACTAGTCTCGAGACCCAGTACTTC. The chain links TRBV5-1 to TRBJ2-5; 8 bases are shared with TRBD2. Losses at the gene ends were 3 bases for V and 5 bases for J; bases not matched to a gene: 9. Per the germline V gene, CDR1 is SGHRS and CDR2 is YFSETQ. This CDR3 contains 15 residues.

The chain uses TRBV3-1 and TRBJ2-3, with 7 bases matching TRBD2. V lost 4 bases and J lost 10; bases outside the gene matches: 11. CDR3 length: 14 amino acids. Germline values: CDR1 LGHDT, CDR2 YNNKEL (reference sequence). CDR3: CASSPSGNRYAQYF. The CDR3 DNA is TGTGCCAGCAGCCCTAGCGGAAACAGATACGCGCAGTATTTT.

This clonotype turned up a few times. The chain recombines TRBV19 with TRBJ1-2; D possibly corresponds to TRBD1 (6 bases). V lost 7 bases and J 6 bases, leaving 21 bases between the germline ends. This CDR3 is 15 amino acids long. Germline V lookup: CDR1 LNHDA, CDR2 SQIVND (reference sequence). In nucleotides, the CDR3 is TGTGCCAGTACCCAGCCTGGGGGGGGGCGCGATGGCTACACCTTC. Amino acids: CASTQPGGGRDGYTF.

The chain couples TRBV5-1 to TRBJ2-2, with TRBD2 identical over 7 bases. Trimming at V came to 10 bases and at J to 3 bases, leaving 9 bases not matched to a gene. The germline gives CDR1 SGHRS, CDR2 YFSETQ. The CDR3 consists of 14 residues. CDR3 DNA sequence: TGCGCCTCTGGGAGGGGCTCGGACACCGGGGAGCTGTTTTTT. It codes for CASGRGSDTGELFF.

This chain links TRBV5-1 with TRBJ2-5, with 13 bases aligning to TRBD2. V lost 2 bases and J lost 2; bases outside the gene matches: 6. The CDR3 is 17 residues long. CDR1 is SGHRS and CDR2 is YFSETQ in the germline V gene. CDR3 nucleotides: TGCGCCAGCAGCTTAAGGACTAGCGGGGGCCTTCAAGAGACCCAGTACTTC. As protein: CASSLRTSGGLQETQYF.

The chain has TRBV3-1 and TRBJ1-1; maybe TRBD1 (6 bases). The V gene lost 0 bases and the J gene lost 3 bases, with 14 bases spanning the gap. There are 16 residues in the CDR3. Per germline, CDR1 LGHDT and CDR2 YNNKEL (reference sequence). DNA of the CDR3: TGTGCCAGCAGCCAAGATGTCACAGGGAGGGACACTGAAGCTTTCTTT. Amino acids: CASSQDVTGRDTEAFF.

The CDR3 region has the DNA TGCAGTGCTATTAAGGGGCGCCAAGAGACCCAGTACTTC. Translated: CSAIKGRQETQYF. The chain employs TRBV20-1 and TRBJ2-5; a weak D match, TRBD1 (5 bases). Germline assignment: CDR1 DFQATT and CDR2 SNEGSKA (reference sequence). The CDR3 has 13 residues. V was clipped by 4 bases and J by 1 base, with 10 bases between them.

V usage is TRBV7-9 and J usage is TRBJ1-6; no firm D call. Trimming shortened V by 0 bases and J by 6 bases, and 6 bases separated the two germline ends. CDR1 is SEHNR and CDR2 is FQNEAQ in the germline V gene (reference sequence). There are 14 residues in the CDR3. DNA for the CDR3: TGTGCCAGCAGCTTAGCTAAAAGTAATTCACCCCTCCACTTT. Its translation is CASSLAKSNSPLHF.

This clonotype has ten or more counts. V and J are TRBV5-1 and TRBJ1-1, with TRBD1 matching over 7 bases. V lost 4 bases, J lost 5 bases, and 8 bases stayed unmatched. The CDR3 runs to 14 residues. Germline-derived CDR1 and CDR2 are SGHRS and YFSETQ. The CDR3 sequence is CASSPRTGGTEAFF. CDR3 nucleotide sequence: TGCGCCAGCAGCCCCCGGACAGGAGGGACTGAAGCTTTCTTT.

In its sample, this clonotype was seen a few times. This chain joins TRBV5-1 and TRBJ2-4; TRBD1 matches at 8 bases. Per germline, CDR1 SGHRS and CDR2 YFSETQ. V lost 4 bases, J lost 4 bases, and 10 bases stayed unmatched. CDR3 length: 16 amino acids. In nucleotides, the CDR3 is TGCGCCAGCAGCGAGGGACAGGAAACTTTTAAAAACATTCAGTACTTC. This gives the protein CASSEGQETFKNIQYF.

This clonotype came up a few times. The rearrangement uses TRBV12-3 or TRBV12-4 and TRBJ2-1; 14 bases align to TRBD2. This CDR3 has 16 amino acids. V dropped 3 bases and J dropped 10; count of bases not matched to a gene: 8. CDR3 protein: CASSFAGTSGRWEQFF. The CDR3 DNA reads as TGTGCCAGCAGTTTTGCCGGGACTAGCGGGAGATGGGAGCAGTTCTTC.

This clonotype was seen only a few times. This rearrangement joins TRBV12-3 or TRBV12-4 to TRBJ2-2, with D hard to call. V lost 7 bases to trimming and J lost 1 base, with 13 bases between them. This CDR3 has 15 amino acids. The CDR3 region has the DNA TGTGCCAGCACCCCGTTTTTGGGGAACACCGGGGAGCTGTTTTTT. This gives the protein CASTPFLGNTGELFF.

Only a few counts were recorded for this clonotype. CDR3 amino acids: CSVTSFGVGYTF. CDR3 bases: TGCAGCGTCACCTCATTCGGGGTTGGCTACACCTTC. J is TRBJ1-2 and V is TRBV29-1; D uncertain. The CDR3 covers 12 residues. CDR1 and CDR2 (germline): SQVTM, ANQGSEA. V shed 6 bases and J shed 7 bases, with 15 bases lying between them. Using reference TRBV29-1 and TRBJ1-2 for the parts outside the CDR3, the full variable domain is SAVISQKPSRDICQRGTSLTIQCQVDSQVTMMFWYRQQPGQSLTLIATANQGSEATYESGFVIDKFPISRPNLTFSTLTVSNMSPEDSSIYLCSVTSFGVGYTFGSGTRLTVV.